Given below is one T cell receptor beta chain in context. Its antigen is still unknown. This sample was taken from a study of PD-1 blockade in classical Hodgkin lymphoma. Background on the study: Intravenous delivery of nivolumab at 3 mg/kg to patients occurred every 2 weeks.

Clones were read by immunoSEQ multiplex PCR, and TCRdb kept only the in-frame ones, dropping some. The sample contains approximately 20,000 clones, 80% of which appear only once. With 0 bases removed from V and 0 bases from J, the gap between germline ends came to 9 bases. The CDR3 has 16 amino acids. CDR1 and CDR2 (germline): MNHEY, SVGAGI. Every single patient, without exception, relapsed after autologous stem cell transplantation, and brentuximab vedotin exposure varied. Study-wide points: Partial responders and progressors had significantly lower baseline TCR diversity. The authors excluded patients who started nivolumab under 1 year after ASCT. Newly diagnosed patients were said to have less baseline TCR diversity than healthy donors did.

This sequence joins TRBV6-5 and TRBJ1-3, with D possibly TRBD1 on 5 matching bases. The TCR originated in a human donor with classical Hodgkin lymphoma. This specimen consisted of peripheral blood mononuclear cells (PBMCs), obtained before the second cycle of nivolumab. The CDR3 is CASSYSGQFSGNTIYF. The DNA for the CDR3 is TGTGCCAGCAGTTACTCGGGGCAGTTCTCTGGAAACACCATATATTTT.